Below are 31 T cell receptor beta chains sequenced from a single sample in a study of T cell changes during pregnancy in multiple sclerosis. Here immunoSEQ multiplex PCR was the method, and the copy in TCRdb shows in-frame clones only, minus some. This table holds around 80,000 clones, just over 90% found once. The material sequenced was peripheral blood, taken before pregnancy. The receptor set was obtained from a female donor with multiple sclerosis, enrolled in a pregnancy study.

The chain is built from TRBV19 and TRBJ2-1; the match to TRBD2 covers 11 bases. The CDR3 contains 15 residues. Germline V gene data show CDR1 as LNHDA and CDR2 as SQIVND (reference sequence). The J segment lost 4 bases and the V segment lost 5 bases, leaving 4 bases of the junction unmatched. The CDR3 protein is CASSVLAGVYNEQFF. CDR3 sequence (DNA): TGTGCCAGTAGTGTACTAGCGGGAGTTTACAATGAGCAGTTCTTC.

The rearrangement links TRBV28 to TRBJ1-4, with 8 positions matching TRBD1. The germline CDR1 and CDR2 sequences are MDHEN and SYDVKM. With V trimmed by 7 bases and J by 7 bases, 11 bases remained unmatched. This CDR3 has 15 residues. The CDR3 loop is CASIAGGTGGEKLFF. In DNA, the CDR3 is TGTGCCAGCATCGCTGGGGGGACAGGCGGTGAAAAACTGTTTTTT.

The chain couples TRBV7-9 to TRBJ2-7; a possible D gene is TRBD1 (5 bases). Germline CDR1 is SEHNR and CDR2 is FQNEAQ (reference sequence). Trimming stripped 5 bases from V and 2 bases from J, with 10 bases between. The CDR3 is 13 amino acids. The CDR3 is CASSTDSPYEQYF. For the CDR3, the DNA is TGTGCCAGCAGCACCGACAGTCCCTACGAGCAGTACTTC.

The chain combines TRBV4-1 with TRBJ2-1; D remains unclear. Trimming stripped 1 base from V and 3 bases from J, with 10 bases between. CDR1 and CDR2 (germline): MGHRA, YSYEKL. CDR3 length: 15 residues. The CDR3 coding sequence is TGCGCCAGCAGCCAAGCCTGGCCCGTCTACAATGAGCAGTTCTTC. It specifies CASSQAWPVYNEQFF.

The chain has TRBV6-1 and TRBJ2-7; 15 bases match TRBD2. Germline lookup yields CDR1 MNHNS and CDR2 SASEGT. After removal of 9 bases from V and 1 base from J, the junction contained 4 bases not matched to a gene. The CDR3 extends over 15 amino acids. CDR3 sequence reads: CASRTSGRASYEQYF. DNA of the CDR3: TGTGCCAGTAGGACTAGCGGGAGGGCTTCCTACGAGCAGTACTTC.

V is TRBV28 and J is TRBJ2-3, with TRBD2 matching over 15 bases. Looked up from germline, CDR1 is MDHEN and CDR2 is SYDVKM. Unmatched junction bases numbered 9, after V lost 6 bases and J lost 2 bases. This CDR3 region has 18 residues. The CDR3 region has the DNA TGTGCCAGCAGGGGACTAGCGGGAGGTTCCCGAATCACAGATACGCAGTATTTT. It specifies CASRGLAGGSRITDTQYF.

The rearrangement uses TRBV5-1 and TRBJ2-3, with 13 bases lining up with TRBD2. The V segment lost 3 bases and the J segment 3 bases; nucleotides outside the gene matches: 22. The CDR3 runs 22 residues. Germline-derived CDR1 and CDR2 are SGHRS and YFSETQ. This CDR3 is CASSSKRDRMGGTSGTTDTQYF. Here the CDR3 DNA reads TGCGCCAGCAGCTCGAAGAGAGATCGGATGGGAGGGACTAGCGGGACAACAGATACGCAGTATTTT.

The genes are TRBV9 and TRBJ2-1; unclear D gene. V dropped 1 base and J dropped 7 bases, with 6 bases sitting between them. Germline-derived CDR1 and CDR2 are SGDLS and YYNGEE. The CDR3 totals 12 residues. The CDR3, as DNA: TGTGCCAGCAGCGTAAATCATAATGAGCAGTTCTTC. It codes for CASSVNHNEQFF.

The chain links TRBV19 to TRBJ2-7, with TRBD2 as a possible D gene (6 bases). This CDR3 region has 17 residues. From germline, CDR1 is LNHDA and CDR2 SQIVND (reference sequence). Trimming removed 0 bases at V and 3 bases at J, with 18 bases between. CDR3 sequence reads: CASSIDQLAPYYYEQYF. DNA of the CDR3: TGTGCCAGTAGTATAGATCAGCTAGCGCCATATTACTACGAGCAGTACTTC.

The V call is TRBV11-2, the J call TRBJ1-2; D perhaps matches TRBD1 (5 bases). Germline V gene data show CDR1 as SGHAT and CDR2 as FQNNGV. The ends were cut back, 6 bases at V and 0 bases at J, with 20 bases in the middle. The CDR3 loop spans 17 amino acids. The DNA for the CDR3 is TGTGCCAGCAGGCGGCATGACCAGGGTGGGACTAACTATGGCTACACCTTC. Translating gives CASRRHDQGGTNYGYTF.

The chain is built from TRBV27 and TRBJ2-3; 10 bases agree with TRBD2. Trimming at V came to 7 bases and at J to 5 bases, leaving 9 bases not matched to a gene. This CDR3 spans 15 amino acids. Germline loops: CDR1 MNHEY, CDR2 SMNVEV (reference sequence). In DNA form, the CDR3 reads TGTGCCAGCAAGTCCCGAGCGGGGGGGGGAGATACGCAGTATTTT. It specifies CASKSRAGGGDTQYF.

CDR3 residues: CASSPLTGSVPMSKIGQYF. The CDR3 coding sequence is TGTGCCAGCAGCCCCTTGACAGGGAGTGTTCCAATGTCCAAAATCGGGCAGTACTTC. The genes are TRBV7-9 and TRBJ2-7; 7 bases are a match to TRBD1. Trimming cost V 5 bases and J 9 bases; bases outside gene matches: 28. The CDR3 has 19 residues. Germline-derived CDR1 and CDR2 are SEHNR and FQNEAQ (reference sequence).

This CDR3 is CASTAGLVTYEQYF. Here the CDR3 DNA reads TGTGCCAGCACCGCGGGACTTGTCACCTACGAGCAGTACTTC. The chain uses TRBV2 and TRBJ2-7; the D gene is possibly TRBD2 (6 bases). Trimming pared 7 bases from V and 2 bases from J, leaving 15 bases between. Germline CDR1 SNHLY, CDR2 FYNNEI. The CDR3 contains 14 residues.

The CDR3 protein is CASSPTGESRTDTQYF. CDR3 in DNA: TGCGCCAGCAGCCCTACGGGGGAGTCCCGCACAGATACGCAGTATTTT. V is TRBV5-1 and J is TRBJ2-3; possible D gene TRBD2, 6 bases. The CDR3 is 16 amino acids. V lost 4 bases and J 1 base, leaving 16 bases between the germline ends. CDR1 and CDR2 (germline): SGHRS, YFSETQ. Supplemented by reference TRBV5-1 and TRBJ2-3, the full variable domain reads KAGVTQTPRYLIKTRGQQVTLSCSPISGHRSVSWYQQTPGQGLQFLFEYFSETQRNKGNFPGRFSGRQFSNSRSEMNVSTLELGDSALYLCASSPTGESRTDTQYFGPGTRLTVL.

The chain is built from TRBV19 and TRBJ1-3, with D unresolved. Looked up from germline, CDR1 is LNHDA and CDR2 is SQIVND (reference sequence). The CDR3 is made up of 14 amino acids. Trimming took off 3 bases at V and 1 base at J, with 7 bases between the two ends. The CDR3 here is CASSIRGSGNTIYF. The CDR3 nucleotides read TGTGCCAGTAGTATTCGCGGATCTGGAAACACCATATATTTT.

The chain recombines TRBV15 with TRBJ2-7; tentatively, D is TRBD1 (6 bases). The CDR3 length is 12 residues. The germline V gene has CDR1 LNHNV and CDR2 YYDKDF (reference sequence). Between the trimmed V and J ends, which lost 5 bases and 4 bases, there was a span of 9 bases. The CDR3 region has the DNA TGTGCCACCAGCCGGCAGGGGTACGAGCAGTACTTC. Protein product: CATSRQGYEQYF.

In its sample, this clone was seen a few times. This sequence joins TRBV5-4 and TRBJ1-1; D gene unclear. Trimming cost V 9 bases and J 1 base, with 16 bases left between them. Germline V gene sequence: CDR1 SGHNT, CDR2 YYREEE (reference sequence). This CDR3 region has 14 residues. Written as DNA, the CDR3 is TGTGCCACCTCGGGAGGGCAGGCGAACACTGAAGCTTTCTTT. Its translation is CATSGGQANTEAFF. Combining the CDR3 with reference TRBV5-4 and TRBJ1-1 gives the whole variable domain ETGVTQSPTHLIKTRGQQVTLRCSSQSGHNTVSWYQQALGQGPQFIFQYYREEENGRGNFPPRFSGLQFPNYSSELNVNALELDDSALYLCATSGGQANTEAFFGQGTRLTVV.

The gene calls are TRBV28 and TRBJ1-1; D call uncertain. V lost 3 bases to trimming and J lost 0 bases, with 8 bases between them. The CDR3 loop spans 14 amino acids. Germline V gene data show CDR1 as MDHEN and CDR2 as SYDVKM. The CDR3 DNA reads TGTGCCAGCAGTTTTGGGCAGGTGAACACTGAAGCTTTCTTT. This encodes CASSFGQVNTEAFF.

The rearrangement links TRBV11-2 to TRBJ2-3; 8 bases are shared with TRBD2. The V segment lost 1 base and the J segment 4 bases; nucleotides outside the gene matches: 7. The CDR3 spans 16 residues. Germline V lookup: CDR1 SGHAT, CDR2 FQNNGV. CDR3 nucleotide sequence: TGTGCCAGCAGCTTAGGTTTAGCGGGGAGGTCAGATACGCAGTATTTT. This encodes CASSLGLAGRSDTQYF.

Concerning this clone itself: The same CDR3 also results from other DNA sequences found in this sample. V is TRBV9 and J is TRBJ1-1; D may be TRBD1 (6 bases). V lost 4 bases and J lost 6, with 10 bases in between. The CDR3 has 12 residues. The germline CDR1 and CDR2 sequences are SGDLS and YYNGEE. CDR3 sequence reads: CASSPGGSEAFF. The CDR3 DNA is TGTGCCAGCAGCCCGGGGGGCTCTGAAGCTTTCTTT.

This chain connects TRBV10-1 to TRBJ2-4; weak D call: TRBD2 (5 bases). V was pared by 4 bases and J by 3 bases, with 10 bases between. The CDR3 totals 14 residues. The germline V gene encodes CDR1 WNHNN and CDR2 SYGVQD (reference sequence). CDR3 bases: TGCGCCAGCAGTGGAGGGTTCGGCAAAAACATTCAGTACTTC. Protein product: CASSGGFGKNIQYF.

This chain links TRBV18 with TRBJ2-6; 7 bases map to TRBD1. Germline lookup yields CDR1 KGHSH and CDR2 LQKENI. The V segment lost 3 bases and the J segment 2 bases; nucleotides outside the gene matches: 4. The CDR3 totals 16 residues. The CDR3 region is CASSPTGTPGANVLTF. CDR3 nucleotide sequence: TGTGCCAGCTCACCGACAGGGACCCCTGGGGCCAACGTCCTGACTTTC.

The CDR3 nucleotides read TGTGCCAGCAACAGACAGGGTCGGCTTCGATACTATGGCTACACCTTC. It codes for CASNRQGRLRYYGYTF. The chain combines TRBV5-6 with TRBJ1-2, with TRBD1 matching over 7 bases. V lost 6 bases and J lost 3; bases outside the gene matches: 14. This CDR3 is built from 16 residues. Germline V gene data show CDR1 as SGHDT and CDR2 as YYEEEE.

The V and J genes are TRBV5-1 and TRBJ2-3, with 10 bases fitting TRBD2. Germline lookup yields CDR1 SGHRS and CDR2 YFSETQ. The CDR3 consists of 16 residues. Trimming cost V 4 bases and J 5 bases; bases outside gene matches: 10. CDR3 nucleotide sequence: TGCGCCAGCAGCAGAGTAGCGGGAGGAAGGGAAGATACGCAGTATTTT. Amino acid sequence: CASSRVAGGREDTQYF.

This chain links TRBV5-5 with TRBJ2-7; D remains unclear. Germline V lookup: CDR1 SGHKS, CDR2 YYEKEE (reference sequence). Trimming removed 2 bases at V and 4 bases at J, with 13 bases between. This CDR3 region has 14 residues. The CDR3 is CASSFPEQIYEQYF. Written as DNA, the CDR3 is TGTGCCAGCAGCTTCCCGGAACAGATTTACGAGCAGTACTTC.

This sequence joins TRBV19 and TRBJ2-2, with D unclear. Germline V gene sequence: CDR1 LNHDA, CDR2 SQIVND (reference sequence). The ends were cut back, 7 bases at V and 5 bases at J, with 8 bases in the middle. CDR3 size: 12 residues. The CDR3 region has the DNA TGTGCCAGTACCACAGTGACCGGGGAGCTGTTTTTT. This gives the protein CASTTVTGELFF.

V and J are TRBV6-5 and TRBJ2-3, with D unresolved. Germline lookup yields CDR1 MNHEY and CDR2 SVGAGI. This CDR3 spans 14 amino acids. With 6 bases removed from V and 0 bases from J, the gap between germline ends came to 10 bases. This chain's CDR3 is CASRQTASTDTQYF. The CDR3 bases are TGTGCCAGCAGGCAGACTGCTAGCACAGATACGCAGTATTTT.

The chain joins TRBV27 to TRBJ1-1, with D tentatively TRBD1 (5 bases). Trimming took off 3 bases at V and 1 base at J, with 9 bases between the two ends. CDR3 size: 14 residues. Per the germline V gene, CDR1 is MNHEY and CDR2 is SMNVEV (reference sequence). The CDR3 is CASSFRQKNTEAFF. The CDR3 DNA reads as TGTGCCAGCAGTTTTAGACAGAAGAACACTGAAGCTTTCTTT.

The chain uses TRBV18 and TRBJ2-1, with D possibly being TRBD1 (5 bases). V was pared by 8 bases and J by 0 bases, with 5 bases between. The CDR3 loop spans 12 amino acids. Germline V gene data show CDR1 as KGHSH and CDR2 as LQKENI. CDR3 amino acids: CASDSSYNEQFF. The CDR3 nucleotides are TGTGCCAGCGACAGCTCCTACAATGAGCAGTTCTTC.

CDR3: CASSPLDRNEAFF. CDR3 DNA sequence: TGCGCCAGCAGCCCCCTCGACAGGAATGAAGCTTTCTTT. The chain is built from TRBV5-1 and TRBJ1-1; D might be TRBD1 (6 bases). This CDR3 contains 13 residues. The germline CDR1 and CDR2 sequences are SGHRS and YFSETQ. V lost 4 bases to trimming and J lost 7 bases, with 14 bases between them.

V is TRBV7-9 and J is TRBJ2-7; TRBD1 agrees at 7 bases. Germline V CDR1 and CDR2: SEHNR, FQNEAQ (reference sequence). The CDR3 has 14 amino acids. V lost 4 bases to trimming and J lost 5 bases; unmatched junction nucleotides: 8. CDR3 nucleotide sequence: TGTGCCAGCAGCTCATGGGACAGAGGGCACGAGCAGTACTTC. This gives the protein CASSSWDRGHEQYF.